This entry lists 21 T cell receptor beta chains sequenced from one sample in a study of cytomegalovirus exposure and HLA in healthy donors. Use of 60 Vbeta and 13 Jbeta primers characterized the PCR. Libraries were prepared by immunoSEQ multiplex PCR; TCRdb keeps only in-frame clonotypes and omits some of them. The sample shows over 100,000 clones, roughly 60% of them seen only once. Sequencing was carried out using PBMCs. The receptor source for this set is a woman between 40 and 55 years old in good health and CMV-seronegative.

The chain combines TRBV7-9 with TRBJ1-1; D is unclear. The germline V gene encodes CDR1 SEHNR and CDR2 FQNEAQ (reference sequence). The CDR3 contains 12 residues. V was trimmed by 3 bases and J by 3 bases, leaving 5 bases between them. The CDR3 DNA reads as TGTGCCAGCAGCTTCACAGACACTGAAGCTTTCTTT. The encoded protein is CASSFTDTEAFF.

This clone appeared a few times. The rearrangement links TRBV7-2 to TRBJ2-6, with D hard to call. Deletions cut 5 bases from V and 12 bases from J, with 8 bases between. The germline CDR1 and CDR2 sequences are SGHTA and FQGNSA. The CDR3 sequence is 11 residues long. CDR3 nucleotides: TGTGCCAGCAGCGACTGGCCCGTCCTGACTTTC. Translating it yields CASSDWPVLTF.

This clone has just a few counts. This chain connects TRBV5-4 to TRBJ1-1, with 8 bases lining up with TRBD1. J was trimmed by 5 bases and V by 0 bases; bases with no gene match: 6. CDR1 is SGHNT and CDR2 is YYREEE in the germline V gene (reference sequence). The CDR3 loop spans 15 amino acids. For the CDR3, the DNA is TGTGCCAGCAGCTTGGGCAGGGGGCCGGGAACTGAAGCTTTCTTT. Its protein product is CASSLGRGPGTEAFF.

This clone was seen only a few times. The chain links TRBV5-1 to TRBJ2-5; 8 positions match TRBD1. Trimming cost V 0 bases and J 7 bases; bases outside gene matches: 8. This CDR3 spans 15 amino acids. CDR1 is SGHRS, CDR2 YFSETQ, per germline. CDR3 in amino acids: CASSLAGTGRVTQYF. CDR3 sequence (DNA): TGCGCCAGCAGCTTGGCCGGGACAGGAAGGGTGACCCAGTACTTC.

The chain recombines TRBV6-1 with TRBJ2-2; D is possibly TRBD2 (6 bases). CDR1 and CDR2 (germline): MNHNS, SASEGT. The ends were cut back, 3 bases at V and 8 bases at J, with 13 bases in the middle. The length of the CDR3 is 14 residues. The CDR3 is CASSDGTRSGELFF. For the CDR3, the DNA is TGTGCCAGCAGTGACGGGACTCGAAGTGGGGAGCTGTTTTTT.

This clone has only a few counts. V and J are TRBV27 and TRBJ2-7; TRBD2 matches at 7 bases. Germline values: CDR1 MNHEY, CDR2 SMNVEV (reference sequence). This CDR3 is 14 amino acids long. After removal of 3 bases from V and 4 bases from J, the junction contained 6 bases not matched to a gene. CDR3: CASSFRAAGYEQYF. The CDR3 bases are TGTGCCAGCAGTTTTCGGGCAGCGGGATACGAGCAGTACTTC.

The CDR3 DNA is TGTGCCAGCAGCAACGGAGGCGGGGGAGGCACAGATACGCAGTATTTT. It yields the protein CASSNGGGGGTDTQYF. The J gene is TRBJ2-3, the V gene TRBV21-1; the DNA was not compared with TRBD2, the D call given in the table. TRBV21-1 has pseudogene status. The CDR3 is 16 amino acids.

This clone was counted between two and nine times. The chain links TRBV19 to TRBJ1-5, with 7 bases lining up with TRBD1. This CDR3 contains 16 residues. Trimming at V came to 5 bases and at J to 1 base, leaving 8 bases not matched to a gene. Germline lookup yields CDR1 LNHDA and CDR2 SQIVND (reference sequence). The CDR3 loop is CASSPPTGKSNQPQHF. Here the CDR3 DNA reads TGTGCCAGTAGTCCCCCGACAGGGAAGAGCAATCAGCCCCAGCATTTT.

The rearrangement links TRBV30 to TRBJ1-4; D gene uncertain. Looked up from germline, CDR1 is GTSNPN and CDR2 is SVGIG (reference sequence). Between the trimmed V and J ends, which lost 0 bases and 8 bases, there was a span of 7 bases. CDR3 size: 12 residues. For the CDR3, the DNA is TGTGCCTGGAGTGTCCAGGTGGAAAAACTGTTTTTT. Translating it yields CAWSVQVEKLFF. Based on the CDR3 plus reference TRBV30 and TRBJ1-4, the full variable domain is SQTIHQWPATLVQPVGSPLSLECTVEGTSNPNLYWYRQAAGRGLQLLFYSVGIGQISSEVPQNLSASRPQDRQFILSSKKLLLSDSGFYLCAWSVQVEKLFFGSGTQLSVL.

As for this clone: A read error may produce the germline difference seen at one junction end. The rearrangement uses TRBV4-2 and TRBJ2-2; D is perhaps TRBD2 (6 bases). The germline V gene encodes CDR1 LGHNA and CDR2 YNFKEQ. This CDR3 contains 17 residues. DNA for the CDR3: TGTGCCAGCAGCCAAGGAACTTCGGGGGTGAACGCCGGGGAGCTGTTTTTT. Its protein is CASSQGTSGVNAGELFF.

The chain employs TRBV4-1 and TRBJ2-7, with 16 positions matching TRBD2. Per germline, CDR1 MGHRA and CDR2 YSYEKL. The trim removed 3 bases at V and 6 bases at J, leaving 8 bases unmatched. This CDR3 region has 17 residues. CDR3 DNA sequence: TGCGCCAGCAGCCAGACCGGGACTAGCGGGGGGGCGGGCGAGCAGTACTTC. Protein sequence: CASSQTGTSGGAGEQYF.

The chain couples TRBV6-5 to TRBJ1-1, with D perhaps TRBD1 (5 bases). Trimming pared 8 bases from V and 0 bases from J, leaving 10 bases between. Germline CDR1 MNHEY, CDR2 SVGAGI. The CDR3 contains 13 residues. As DNA, the CDR3 is TGTGCCAGCGGGGGACTGCTGAACACTGAAGCTTTCTTT. This codes for CASGGLLNTEAFF.

The V call is TRBV5-3, the J call TRBJ1-4; a weak D match, TRBD1 (5 bases). TRBV5-3 is recorded as an ORF, its role being uncertain. The CDR3 contains 18 residues. Trimming removed 4 bases from V and 8 bases from J, with 27 bases in between. The CDR3 bases are TGTGCCAGAAGCCTCTTATTAGACGACAGAATTAGAGTCGAAAAACTGTTTTTT. The encoded protein is CARSLLLDDRIRVEKLFF.

This clone has more than one count but fewer than ten. This chain joins TRBV10-2 and TRBJ1-1, with 7 bases identical to TRBD1. Trimming took 7 bases from V and 1 from J; bases not matched to a gene: 3. CDR3 size: 13 residues. The V gene's germline CDR1 is WSHSY and CDR2 SAAADI. CDR3 coding DNA: TGCGCCAGCATTGGACAGGCGAACACTGAAGCTTTCTTT. This sequence encodes CASIGQANTEAFF.

This clone was counted only a few times. V gene TRBV15 combines with J gene TRBJ1-5; possible D gene TRBD1, 5 bases. Looked up from germline, CDR1 is LNHNV and CDR2 is YYDKDF (reference sequence). This CDR3 contains 14 residues. V lost 2 bases and J lost 1, with 6 bases in between. CDR3 bases: TGTGCCACCAGCAGACAGGGAAGCAATCAGCCCCAGCATTTT. Protein product: CATSRQGSNQPQHF.

The V call is TRBV4-2, the J call TRBJ2-3; weak D call: TRBD2 (6 bases). Trimming stripped 1 base from V and 1 base from J, with 9 bases between. The CDR3 loop spans 15 amino acids. Germline V lookup: CDR1 LGHNA, CDR2 YNFKEQ. The CDR3 here is CASSQGGTGTDTQYF. CDR3 nucleotide sequence: TGTGCCAGCAGCCAAGGGGGGACTGGCACAGATACGCAGTATTTT.

The genes are TRBV10-2 and TRBJ2-4, with a weak D call TRBD1 (5 bases). Germline V CDR1 and CDR2: WSHSY, SAAADI. There are 14 residues in the CDR3. Trimming cost V 7 bases and J 4 bases, with 14 bases left between them. CDR3 in DNA: TGCGCCAGCATCGGTGAAGGGGAAAAAAACATTCAGTACTTC. As protein: CASIGEGEKNIQYF.

This chain links TRBV6-1 with TRBJ1-2; D gene ambiguous. Germline CDR1 is MNHNS and CDR2 is SASEGT. The V gene lost 1 base and the J gene lost 2 bases, with 11 bases spanning the gap. The CDR3 extends over 15 amino acids. In DNA form, the CDR3 reads TGTGCCAGCAGTGAAGAAGCGGACGGGAACTATGGCTACACCTTC. Its translation is CASSEEADGNYGYTF.

This sequence joins TRBV4-2 and TRBJ2-3; TRBD1 is a possible D gene (5 bases). The V gene lost 0 bases and the J gene lost 5 bases, with 18 bases spanning the gap. Germline CDR1 and CDR2: LGHNA and YNFKEQ. The CDR3 sequence is 17 residues long. The CDR3: CASSQDAVVQALDTQYF. The CDR3 DNA reads TGTGCCAGCAGCCAAGATGCGGTGGTACAGGCGTTAGATACGCAGTATTTT.

This chain connects TRBV6-5 to TRBJ2-2; no reliable D call. This CDR3 comprises 13 residues. V was trimmed by 11 bases and J by 4 bases, leaving 14 bases between them. CDR1 is MNHEY, CDR2 SVGAGI, per germline. CDR3 DNA: TGTGCCTCTAAGACTGGTACCACCGGGGAGCTGTTTTTT. This encodes CASKTGTTGELFF.

V and J are TRBV4-1 and TRBJ1-3; TRBD1 aligns across 7 bases. V lost 1 base, J lost 2 bases, and 2 bases stayed unmatched. CDR3 size: 15 residues. Germline lookup yields CDR1 MGHRA and CDR2 YSYEKL. The CDR3 bases are TGCGCCAGCAGCCAAGGCCAGGGGGCTGGAAACACCATATATTTT. Its translation is CASSQGQGAGNTIYF.